Sequencing of this T cell receptor (beta chain) was carried out in a study of spatial heterogeneity in lung cancer (dated by TCRdb to the late 2010s). Looking at the study overall: Samples were obtained from about 69 patients with early-stage, untreated non-small cell lung cancer from the lung TRACERx cohort. Follow-up PBMC samples were sequenced whenever available, with the median time to follow-up being 2 to 3 years after resection. More beta-chain than alpha-chain transcripts were consistently detected, likely reflecting higher beta-chain transcript abundance. In the raw uncorrected reads, each unique combination of TCR and UMI appeared more than ten times on average. In non-small cell lung cancer, the study quantitatively compared TCR alpha and beta repertoires across several tumor regions, matched nontumor lung, and blood. TCR repertoire features were related to nonsynonymous mutation counts determined by whole-exome sequencing of tumor tissue. Both alpha and beta chains were TCR-sequenced in fewer than 250 tumor regions, approximately 67 matched nontumor lung samples and around 50 PBMC samples obtained at surgery. The investigation overall reported the following: Comparisons of baseline and follow-up blood repertoires included only around 15 patients. Ubiquitous expanded tumor TCRs were found in blood more often at tumor resection than at routine follow-up. Additional single-cell paired TCR alpha and beta sequencing was considered necessary to confirm, at a functional level, the hypothesis that regional TCRs recognize regional mutations.

Points on this clonotype: The antigen this receptor binds is unknown. No much larger clone is present one base from it, and per-base qualities are unavailable.

The time point label for this specimen denotes: blood at routine non-recurrence follow-up after resection. Whole RNA extracted from tumor and nontumor lung tissue, or from cryopreserved PBMC samples, was used for TCR sequencing without cell sorting. Only patients for whom sufficient RNA was available from at least two tumor regions were selected for TCR sequencing. Library generation was performed with 5' RACE. Sequenced using a NextSeq 500. The TCR library protocol attached a unique molecular identifier to each TCR cDNA molecule to allow correction of PCR and sequencing errors. The original pipeline was this. TCR identification, UMI-based error correction and CDR3 extraction were all carried out with Decombinator tools. TCRs above a frequency of 2 per 1,000, corresponding to the top 1% of the tumor frequency distribution, were defined as expanded. Renyi diversity was calculated using the R vegan package after each repertoire was subsampled 100 times to 5,000 TCRs. CDR3 similarity networks were built from amino acid triplet string-kernel similarity, with CDR3s being connected when pairwise similarity was above 0.82. TCRdb applied fastp at Q25 and MiXCR to the public reads, then kept only in-frame beta chains. Duplicate CDR3 protein sequences are folded into a single record with the most common DNA and genes. These V and J calls rely on TCRdb rather than the paper's analysis. The sample has some 120,000 distinct CDR3 sequences on record, 9% to 15% of them singletons. Roughly 15% of the sample is held by the ten biggest clonotypes.

V sheds 5 bases and J sheds 2 bases, leaving 14 bases between their ends. The germline V gene (reference sequence) supplies CDR1 WNHNN and CDR2 SYGVQD. The CDR3 runs 15 residues from the cysteine to the phenylalanine. Only the CDR3 part of the read is kept: 45 bases, read in frame from the first base. The rearrangement joined TRBV10-1 to TRBJ2-3, with TRBD1 perhaps the D gene, on 6 matching bases. Specimen: PBMCs, collected at follow-up. This TCR derives from a male donor with early-stage non-small cell lung cancer. CDR3 sequence: CASSREGGFTDTQYF. The nucleotide sequence is TGCGCCAGCAGTCGGGAAGGGGGATTCACAGATACGCAGTATTTT.